The present T cell receptor beta chain was sequenced within a study of blood T cell repertoires in COVID-19. Sequencing used immunoSEQ multiplex PCR; TCRdb keeps in-frame clones, though not all of them. This sample yields about 180,000 clones, of which around four fifths are seen a single time; 17% belongs to the top ten. The CDR3 spans 14 residues. Germline V gives CDR1 SGHRS, CDR2 YFSETQ. Trimming cost V 1 base and J 6 bases; bases outside gene matches: 2. Participants had their cohort set by participant-reported clinical history. What the recovered Cohort 3 donors had was two negative PCRs, clearance, or symptom resolution.

The origin of this receptor is a woman between 45 and 60 years old who had recovered from COVID-19. The sample comprised PBMCs or T cells enriched from blood (not recorded which). This chain connects TRBV5-1 to TRBJ2-1, with 9 bases matching TRBD2. The CDR3 DNA is TGCGCCAGCAGCTTGTTAGCGGGAGCCAATGAGCAGTTCTTC. As protein: CASSLLAGANEQFF.